Following are 20 T cell receptor beta chains from one sample sequenced in a study of T-cell memory formation after mild COVID-19. TCRdb processed the 5' RACE reads anew with MiXCR; each CDR3 protein has one entry. Of about 200,000 distinct CDR3 sequences in the sample, about 17% were seen once. Sequencing was done on a sample of PBMCs or a T cell subset sorted from them (not recorded which). Every receptor here comes from an adult woman who had mild COVID-19 (a few samples of this study predate the infection). Cell type and time point are not known.

This clonotype was counted ten times or more. The rearrangement links TRBV12-3 or TRBV12-4 to TRBJ1-2; D is uncertain. This CDR3 spans 14 amino acids. V lost 5 bases and J lost 7, with 17 bases in between. The chain's CDR3 is CASSRAGGIGGYTF. In DNA form, the CDR3 reads TGTGCCAGCAGTCGGGCAGGAGGAATCGGTGGCTACACCTTC.

This chain uses TRBV29-1 with TRBJ1-2; no clear D. Germline assignment: CDR1 SQVTM and CDR2 ANQGSEA. Deletions cut 7 bases from V and 7 bases from J, with 19 bases between. This CDR3 comprises 13 residues. Here the CDR3 DNA reads TGCAGCGCGACCAGTTGGACCTCAGGTGGCTACACCTTC. Encoded protein: CSATSWTSGGYTF.

The chain has TRBV12-3 or TRBV12-4 and TRBJ2-7; 8 positions agree with TRBD2. The CDR3 is made up of 15 amino acids. V lost 1 base and J lost 6; bases outside the gene matches: 8. CDR3 in DNA: TGTGCCAGCAGTTTAGGAAGTAGCGGGGTAGGCGAGCAGTACTTC. Translation gives CASSLGSSGVGEQYF.

The chain couples TRBV5-1 to TRBJ1-5; tentative D call: TRBD1 (5 bases). Trimming took 1 base from V and 3 from J, leaving 14 bases between them. CDR3 size: 16 residues. Germline CDR1 and CDR2: SGHRS and YFSETQ. The CDR3 DNA is TGCGCCAGCAGCTTGTGGGGACCTCAGTCCAATCAGCCCCAGCATTTT. The encoded protein is CASSLWGPQSNQPQHF. Variable domain in full (rest from reference TRBV5-1 and TRBJ1-5): KAGVTQTPRYLIKTRGQQVTLSCSPISGHRSVSWYQQTPGQGLQFLFEYFSETQRNKGNFPGRFSGRQFSNSRSEMNVSTLELGDSALYLCASSLWGPQSNQPQHFGDGTRLSIL.

This clonotype appeared a few times. The rearrangement links TRBV6-4 to TRBJ1-1; 8 bases line up with TRBD1. Germline lookup yields CDR1 MRHNA and CDR2 SNTAGT. Trimming at V came to 6 bases and at J to 8 bases, leaving 8 bases not matched to a gene. The CDR3 contains 13 residues. The CDR3 nucleotides read TGTGCCAGCAGACGCGGGACAGGCGGGGAAGCTTTCTTT. This gives the protein CASRRGTGGEAFF.

This clonotype has just a few counts. The chain has TRBV2 and TRBJ2-1, with TRBD2 matching over 11 bases. Trimming removed 5 bases from V and 9 bases from J; junction bases left unmatched: 6. The germline V gene encodes CDR1 SNHLY and CDR2 FYNNEI. There are 14 residues in the CDR3. CDR3 in DNA: TGTGCCAGCAGTACTAGCGGGAGTATGGTTGAGCAGTTCTTC. Amino acids: CASSTSGSMVEQFF.

This clonotype was detected only a few times. The V and J genes are TRBV7-9 and TRBJ1-1; D gene unclear. Looked up from germline, CDR1 is SEHNR and CDR2 is FQNEAQ (reference sequence). The CDR3 spans 16 residues. V lost 5 bases, J lost 2 bases, and 18 bases lay in between. This CDR3 reads CASSTARLTPNTEAFF. The CDR3 DNA reads TGTGCCAGCAGCACAGCCCGACTGACACCTAACACTGAAGCTTTCTTT.

This clonotype was seen a handful of times. This chain links TRBV9 with TRBJ2-7, with 8 bases matching TRBD2. Per germline, CDR1 SGDLS and CDR2 YYNGEE. The J segment lost 4 bases and the V segment lost 3 bases, leaving 6 bases of the junction unmatched. This CDR3 spans 14 amino acids. DNA of the CDR3: TGTGCCAGCAGCGAGCGGGAGAGAGTTTACGAGCAGTACTTC. This gives the protein CASSERERVYEQYF.

This clonotype was counted only a few times. V gene TRBV11-2 combines with J gene TRBJ2-3; 11 bases align to TRBD2. J was trimmed by 6 bases and V by 0 bases; bases with no gene match: 2. CDR3 length equals 15 residues. Germline V gene data show CDR1 as SGHAT and CDR2 as FQNNGV. CDR3 region: CASSLELAGADTQYF. The CDR3, as DNA: TGTGCCAGCAGCTTAGAACTAGCGGGAGCGGATACGCAGTATTTT.

The gene calls are TRBV20-1 and TRBJ1-2; 7 nucleotides align to TRBD1. The CDR3 sequence is 18 residues long. The V gene's germline CDR1 is DFQATT and CDR2 SNEGSKA (reference sequence). V lost 4 bases, J lost 4 bases, and 21 bases stayed unmatched. The DNA for the CDR3 is TGCAGTGCTACCCAAAGTAGCAAAGGGGGCGGAGGCTTCTATGGCTACACCTTC. Its translation is CSATQSSKGGGGFYGYTF.

The rearrangement uses TRBV7-2 and TRBJ2-4, with 9 bases lining up with TRBD1. The CDR3 extends over 15 amino acids. Trimming cost V 1 base and J 6 bases; bases outside gene matches: 4. Germline V gene lookup returns CDR1 SGHTA and CDR2 FQGNSA. CDR3 residues: CASSLGGTGRNIQYF. The DNA for the CDR3 is TGTGCCAGCAGCTTAGGGGGGACAGGGCGAAACATTCAGTACTTC.

This clonotype was detected only a few times. V and J are TRBV9 and TRBJ1-1; possibly TRBD1 for D (5 bases). The CDR3 has 15 amino acids. CDR1 is SGDLS and CDR2 is YYNGEE in the germline V gene. Trimming took 4 bases from V and 1 from J, leaving 14 bases between them. Written as DNA, the CDR3 is TGTGCCAGCAGCTCCACGACAGTCCCGAACACTGAAGCTTTCTTT. Amino acids: CASSSTTVPNTEAFF.

This clonotype was detected a few times. The genes are TRBV18 and TRBJ1-2; D perhaps matches TRBD1 (6 bases). V shed 3 bases and J shed 4 bases, with 12 bases lying between them. CDR1 and CDR2 (germline): KGHSH, LQKENI. There are 14 residues in the CDR3. CDR3 sequence reads: CASSPDTGPYGYTF. Here the CDR3 DNA reads TGTGCCAGCTCACCGGATACAGGGCCCTATGGCTACACCTTC.

The V call is TRBV7-3, the J call TRBJ2-2; TRBD2 aligns across 7 bases. This CDR3 contains 14 residues. Per germline, CDR1 SGHTA and CDR2 FQGTGA. The junction had 5 bases not matched to a gene; V was cut back by 6 bases and J by 4 bases. The CDR3 protein is CASSLSGFTGELFF. The CDR3 bases are TGTGCCAGCAGTCTTAGCGGGTTCACCGGGGAGCTGTTTTTT.

This clonotype has only a few counts. The V and J genes are TRBV12-3 or TRBV12-4 and TRBJ2-1; TRBD1 matches at 8 bases. This CDR3 spans 14 amino acids. V shed 6 bases, J shed 8 bases, and the junction held 9 bases outside the gene matches. The DNA for the CDR3 is TGTGCCAGCAGCTTCCCCAGGGGGCGGGATGAGCAGTTCTTC. Its protein is CASSFPRGRDEQFF.

The chain couples TRBV19 to TRBJ2-2; maybe TRBD2 (6 bases). This CDR3 has 17 amino acids. The germline V gene has CDR1 LNHDA and CDR2 SQIVND (reference sequence). Trimming shortened V by 5 bases and J by 4 bases, and 20 bases separated the two germline ends. The CDR3, as DNA: TGTGCCAGTAGTCCCAGACCCACGGGAGCGTTCACCGGGGAGCTGTTTTTT. This gives the protein CASSPRPTGAFTGELFF.

This clonotype has more than one count but fewer than ten. The chain joins TRBV9 to TRBJ1-5; 10 bases fit TRBD1. V shed 3 bases and J 6 bases; nucleotides not matched to a gene: 6. Per germline, CDR1 SGDLS and CDR2 YYNGEE. The CDR3 is made up of 15 amino acids. DNA for the CDR3: TGTGCCAGCAGCGAGGGGACAGGGGAGGTTCAGCCCCAGCATTTT. Its translation is CASSEGTGEVQPQHF.

This chain joins TRBV12-3 or TRBV12-4 and TRBJ2-7; 9 positions agree with TRBD1. The CDR3 spans 14 residues. With 7 bases clipped from V and 2 bases from J, the junction kept 6 bases outside the gene matches. The chain's CDR3 is CASKWGQGPYEQYF. CDR3 nucleotides: TGTGCCAGCAAATGGGGACAGGGACCCTACGAGCAGTACTTC.

This chain joins TRBV11-2 and TRBJ2-7; D might be TRBD1 (6 bases). Germline V gene sequence: CDR1 SGHAT, CDR2 FQNNGV. V was trimmed by 0 bases and J by 0 bases, leaving 15 bases between them. The CDR3 runs 17 residues. The CDR3 loop reads CASSLDQRQGSSYEQYF. The CDR3 DNA reads as TGTGCCAGCAGCTTAGATCAACGGCAGGGGAGCTCCTACGAGCAGTACTTC.

In its sample, this clonotype was seen a few times. The CDR3 nucleotides read TGCAGCGTTGGGACGGCCTCTGGAAACACCATATATTTT. Encoded protein: CSVGTASGNTIYF. V gene TRBV29-1 combines with J gene TRBJ1-3; no reliable D call. The CDR3 totals 13 residues. The germline gives CDR1 SQVTM, CDR2 ANQGSEA. V gave up 4 bases and J gave up 0 bases, with 7 bases separating them.